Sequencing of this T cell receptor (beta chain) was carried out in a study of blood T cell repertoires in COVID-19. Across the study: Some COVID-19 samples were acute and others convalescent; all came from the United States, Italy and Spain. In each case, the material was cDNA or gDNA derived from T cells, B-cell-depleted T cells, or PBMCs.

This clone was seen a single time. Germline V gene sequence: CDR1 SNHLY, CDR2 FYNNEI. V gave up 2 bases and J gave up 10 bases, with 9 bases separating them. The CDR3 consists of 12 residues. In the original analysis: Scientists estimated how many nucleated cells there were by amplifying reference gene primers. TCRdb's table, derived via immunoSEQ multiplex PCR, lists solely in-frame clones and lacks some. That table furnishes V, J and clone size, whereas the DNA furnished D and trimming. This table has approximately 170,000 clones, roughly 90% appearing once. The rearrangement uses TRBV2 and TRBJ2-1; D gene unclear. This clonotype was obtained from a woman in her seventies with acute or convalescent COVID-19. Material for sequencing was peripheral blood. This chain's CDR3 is CASSEWAEEQFF. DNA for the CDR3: TGTGCCAGCAGTGAATGGGCCGAGGAGCAGTTCTTC.